This is a list of T cell receptor beta chains from one sample in a study of T cell repertoires in cytomegalovirus infection. For these receptors, no antigen is known. TCRdb used MiXCR to reprocess the reads, holding one entry per CDR3 protein. The data hold 45,000 to 65,000 distinct CDR3 sequences, with roughly a fifth observed a single time. This material consisted of CD8+ T cells from cultured PBMCs, taken from culture after CMV antigen stimulation. Receptor source: a human donor in good health (CMV status not recorded). Some clones in this sample may be carry-over from other donors' samples. CDR3s include the opening cysteine and the closing phenylalanine or tryptophan. Fields, in order: V gene, J gene, D gene, clone size, CDR3 protein, CDR3 DNA. D genes are given only for firm matches. Size is omitted from some rows. Given values are once, few, many or a class for expanded clones.

V gene: TRBV2; J gene: TRBJ2-5; D gene: NA; clone size: few; CDR3 protein: CATYVLKTLQETQYF; CDR3 DNA: TGTGCCACCTACGTCCTTAAGACACTACAAGAGACCCAGTACTTC
V gene: TRBV6-1; J gene: TRBJ1-1; D gene: NA; clone size: few; CDR3 protein: CASSLRGVTEAFF; CDR3 DNA: TGTGCCAGCAGCTTAAGAGGTGTTACTGAAGCTTTCTTT
V gene: TRBV24-1; J gene: TRBJ1-1; D gene: NA; clone size: NA; CDR3 protein: CATSGKGTDTEAFF; CDR3 DNA: TGTGCCACCAGTGGAAAGGGGACGGACACTGAAGCTTTCTTT
V gene: TRBV7-8; J gene: TRBJ2-1; D gene: NA; clone size: many; CDR3 protein: CASSSLYNEQFF; CDR3 DNA: TGTGCCAGCAGCTCACTCTACAATGAGCAGTTCTTC
V gene: TRBV7-9; J gene: TRBJ2-1; D gene: NA; clone size: NA; CDR3 protein: CASSPGHPTYNEQFF; CDR3 DNA: TGTGCCAGCAGCCCGGGACATCCTACCTACAATGAGCAGTTCTTC
V gene: TRBV7-6; J gene: TRBJ2-1; D gene: NA; clone size: NA; CDR3 protein: CASSLGPALPYNEQFF; CDR3 DNA: TGTGCCAGCAGCTTAGGGCCAGCTCTACCATACAATGAGCAGTTCTTC
V gene: TRBV10-3; J gene: TRBJ2-2; D gene: TRBD1; clone size: NA; CDR3 protein: CAIPGTVSGELFF; CDR3 DNA: TGTGCCATCCCCGGGACAGTGAGCGGGGAGCTGTTTTTT
V gene: TRBV12-3/TRBV12-4; J gene: TRBJ1-4; D gene: NA; clone size: NA; CDR3 protein: CASSYENRVGEKLFF; CDR3 DNA: TGTGCCAGCAGTTATGAAAACAGGGTTGGTGAAAAACTGTTTTTT
V gene: TRBV12-3/TRBV12-4; J gene: TRBJ1-2; D gene: NA; clone size: NA; CDR3 protein: CASSLGPRASYGYTF; CDR3 DNA: TGTGCCAGCAGTTTAGGGCCCCGGGCCAGCTATGGCTACACCTTC
V gene: TRBV7-2; J gene: TRBJ2-7; D gene: NA; clone size: many; CDR3 protein: CASSPPRSTYEQYF; CDR3 DNA: TGTGCCAGCAGCCCACCTAGGTCCACCTACGAGCAGTACTTC
V gene: TRBV4-3; J gene: TRBJ2-3; D gene: NA; clone size: few; CDR3 protein: CASSQVLESRSDTQYF; CDR3 DNA: TGCGCCAGCAGCCAAGTACTAGAGTCAAGGTCAGATACGCAGTATTTT
V gene: TRBV25-1; J gene: TRBJ1-2; D gene: NA; clone size: NA; CDR3 protein: CASSEGANYGYTF; CDR3 DNA: TGTGCCAGCAGTGAAGGGGCCAACTATGGCTACACCTTC
V gene: TRBV2; J gene: TRBJ2-3; D gene: TRBD2; clone size: few; CDR3 protein: CASSETVGLGSDTQYF; CDR3 DNA: TGTGCCAGCAGTGAGACGGTAGGACTAGGGTCAGATACGCAGTATTTT
V gene: TRBV7-2; J gene: TRBJ1-6; D gene: NA; clone size: few; CDR3 protein: CASSLNRILSSYNSPLHF; CDR3 DNA: TGTGCCAGCAGCTTAAACAGGATCCTGAGCTCCTATAATTCACCCCTCCACTTT
V gene: TRBV27; J gene: TRBJ2-1; D gene: NA; clone size: NA; CDR3 protein: CASSFGGNGEQFF; CDR3 DNA: TGTGCCAGCAGTTTCGGAGGGAATGGTGAGCAGTTCTTC
V gene: TRBV18; J gene: TRBJ1-2; D gene: NA; clone size: few; CDR3 protein: CASSPPTESYGYTF; CDR3 DNA: TGTGCCAGCTCACCACCGACGGAAAGCTATGGCTACACCTTC
V gene: TRBV20-1; J gene: TRBJ2-7; D gene: NA; clone size: few; CDR3 protein: CSARNNEQYF; CDR3 DNA: TGCAGTGCTAGGAACAACGAGCAGTACTTC
V gene: TRBV6-6; J gene: TRBJ1-6; D gene: TRBD1; clone size: few; CDR3 protein: CASSYSSGTGGFGKNSPLHF; CDR3 DNA: TGTGCCAGCAGTTACTCGTCCGGGACAGGGGGCTTCGGGAAAAATTCACCCCTCCACTTT
V gene: TRBV13; J gene: TRBJ1-2; D gene: TRBD1; clone size: NA; CDR3 protein: CASSLVSGTDYGYTF; CDR3 DNA: TGTGCCAGCAGCTTAGTTTCAGGGACAGATTATGGCTACACCTTC
V gene: TRBV6-1; J gene: TRBJ2-3; D gene: TRBD2; clone size: medium-sized; CDR3 protein: CASSEASGGSTDTQYF; CDR3 DNA: TGTGCCAGCAGTGAGGCTAGCGGGGGTAGCACAGATACGCAGTATTTT
V gene: TRBV7-8; J gene: TRBJ2-7; D gene: NA; clone size: few; CDR3 protein: CASSLARTASYEQYF; CDR3 DNA: TGTGCCAGCAGCTTAGCGCGGACAGCATCCTACGAGCAGTACTTC
V gene: TRBV7-6; J gene: TRBJ2-6; D gene: TRBD1; clone size: few; CDR3 protein: CASSMYGVTGGVSGANVLTF; CDR3 DNA: TGTGCCAGCAGCATGTATGGGGTGACAGGGGGCGTATCTGGGGCCAACGTCCTGACTTTC
V gene: TRBV12-5; J gene: TRBJ2-7; D gene: NA; clone size: NA; CDR3 protein: CASGQSGSYEQYF; CDR3 DNA: TGTGCTAGTGGTCAGTCGGGAAGCTACGAGCAGTACTTC
V gene: TRBV9; J gene: TRBJ1-1; D gene: TRBD1; clone size: NA; CDR3 protein: CASSPLQGKNTETFF; CDR3 DNA: TGTGCCAGCAGCCCCCTACAGGGGAAGAACACTGAAACTTTCTTT
V gene: TRBV11-2; J gene: TRBJ1-1; D gene: NA; clone size: NA; CDR3 protein: CASSLDPGRSEAFF; CDR3 DNA: TGTGCCAGCAGCTTAGACCCGGGGCGGTCTGAAGCTTTCTTT
V gene: TRBV11-2; J gene: TRBJ1-1; D gene: NA; clone size: few; CDR3 protein: CASSLGGVDAFF; CDR3 DNA: TGTGCCAGCAGCTTAGGGGGGGTTGACGCTTTCTTT
V gene: TRBV6-6; J gene: TRBJ2-7; D gene: NA; clone size: few; CDR3 protein: CASISGRTYEQYF; CDR3 DNA: TGTGCCAGCATATCGGGCAGAACCTACGAGCAGTACTTC
V gene: TRBV7-8; J gene: TRBJ2-7; D gene: NA; clone size: NA; CDR3 protein: CASSQGSLLYEQYF; CDR3 DNA: TGTGCCAGCAGCCAGGGGTCGTTGTTATACGAGCAGTACTTC
V gene: TRBV10-3; J gene: TRBJ1-2; D gene: NA; clone size: few; CDR3 protein: CAISEPPTNGYTF; CDR3 DNA: TGTGCCATCAGTGAGCCGCCTACGAATGGCTACACCTTC
V gene: TRBV4-3; J gene: TRBJ1-2; D gene: NA; clone size: NA; CDR3 protein: CASSQDQGLDDGYTF; CDR3 DNA: TGCGCCAGCAGCCAAGATCAGGGTTTGGACGATGGCTACACCTTC
V gene: TRBV7-2; J gene: TRBJ2-7; D gene: NA; clone size: NA; CDR3 protein: CASSLRLGFRQEQYF; CDR3 DNA: TGTGCCAGCAGCTTAAGACTGGGTTTTCGTCAAGAGCAGTACTTC
V gene: TRBV29-1; J gene: TRBJ1-3; D gene: NA; clone size: NA; CDR3 protein: CSVMDSGNTIYF; CDR3 DNA: TGCAGCGTAATGGACTCTGGAAACACCATATATTTT
V gene: TRBV27; J gene: TRBJ1-1; D gene: TRBD1; clone size: few; CDR3 protein: CASSSLRGLMGTEAFF; CDR3 DNA: TGTGCCAGCAGTTCCCTCAGGGGGCTCATGGGCACTGAAGCTTTCTTT
V gene: TRBV7-2; J gene: TRBJ2-4; D gene: NA; clone size: NA; CDR3 protein: CASSQSPGDIQYF; CDR3 DNA: TGTGCCAGCAGCCAATCGCCCGGGGACATTCAGTACTTC
V gene: TRBV7-8; J gene: TRBJ2-5; D gene: TRBD1; clone size: NA; CDR3 protein: CASSPRGTGMETQYF; CDR3 DNA: TGTGCCAGCAGCCCCCGGGGGACAGGGATGGAGACCCAGTACTTC
V gene: TRBV7-6; J gene: TRBJ1-4; D gene: TRBD1; clone size: NA; CDR3 protein: CASSPTGDVAPFNEKLFF; CDR3 DNA: TGTGCCAGCAGCCCAACAGGGGACGTAGCCCCTTTTAATGAAAAACTGTTTTTT
V gene: TRBV6-2/TRBV6-3; J gene: TRBJ1-5; D gene: NA; clone size: NA; CDR3 protein: CASSLQASRFNQPQHF; CDR3 DNA: TGTGCCAGCAGTTTACAGGCCTCAAGGTTTAATCAGCCCCAGCATTTT
V gene: TRBV4-1; J gene: TRBJ2-6; D gene: TRBD1; clone size: NA; CDR3 protein: CASSLGQAGSGANVLTF; CDR3 DNA: TGCGCCAGCAGCCTCGGACAGGCAGGGTCTGGGGCCAACGTCCTGACTTTC
V gene: TRBV20-1; J gene: TRBJ2-7; D gene: TRBD2; clone size: few; CDR3 protein: CSVKRGLAGRPYEQYF; CDR3 DNA: TGCAGTGTTAAGCGGGGACTAGCGGGGAGACCCTACGAGCAGTACTTC
V gene: TRBV7-8; J gene: TRBJ2-3; D gene: NA; clone size: NA; CDR3 protein: CASSLERYSDTQYF; CDR3 DNA: TGTGCCAGCAGCTTAGAGCGGTATTCAGATACGCAGTATTTT